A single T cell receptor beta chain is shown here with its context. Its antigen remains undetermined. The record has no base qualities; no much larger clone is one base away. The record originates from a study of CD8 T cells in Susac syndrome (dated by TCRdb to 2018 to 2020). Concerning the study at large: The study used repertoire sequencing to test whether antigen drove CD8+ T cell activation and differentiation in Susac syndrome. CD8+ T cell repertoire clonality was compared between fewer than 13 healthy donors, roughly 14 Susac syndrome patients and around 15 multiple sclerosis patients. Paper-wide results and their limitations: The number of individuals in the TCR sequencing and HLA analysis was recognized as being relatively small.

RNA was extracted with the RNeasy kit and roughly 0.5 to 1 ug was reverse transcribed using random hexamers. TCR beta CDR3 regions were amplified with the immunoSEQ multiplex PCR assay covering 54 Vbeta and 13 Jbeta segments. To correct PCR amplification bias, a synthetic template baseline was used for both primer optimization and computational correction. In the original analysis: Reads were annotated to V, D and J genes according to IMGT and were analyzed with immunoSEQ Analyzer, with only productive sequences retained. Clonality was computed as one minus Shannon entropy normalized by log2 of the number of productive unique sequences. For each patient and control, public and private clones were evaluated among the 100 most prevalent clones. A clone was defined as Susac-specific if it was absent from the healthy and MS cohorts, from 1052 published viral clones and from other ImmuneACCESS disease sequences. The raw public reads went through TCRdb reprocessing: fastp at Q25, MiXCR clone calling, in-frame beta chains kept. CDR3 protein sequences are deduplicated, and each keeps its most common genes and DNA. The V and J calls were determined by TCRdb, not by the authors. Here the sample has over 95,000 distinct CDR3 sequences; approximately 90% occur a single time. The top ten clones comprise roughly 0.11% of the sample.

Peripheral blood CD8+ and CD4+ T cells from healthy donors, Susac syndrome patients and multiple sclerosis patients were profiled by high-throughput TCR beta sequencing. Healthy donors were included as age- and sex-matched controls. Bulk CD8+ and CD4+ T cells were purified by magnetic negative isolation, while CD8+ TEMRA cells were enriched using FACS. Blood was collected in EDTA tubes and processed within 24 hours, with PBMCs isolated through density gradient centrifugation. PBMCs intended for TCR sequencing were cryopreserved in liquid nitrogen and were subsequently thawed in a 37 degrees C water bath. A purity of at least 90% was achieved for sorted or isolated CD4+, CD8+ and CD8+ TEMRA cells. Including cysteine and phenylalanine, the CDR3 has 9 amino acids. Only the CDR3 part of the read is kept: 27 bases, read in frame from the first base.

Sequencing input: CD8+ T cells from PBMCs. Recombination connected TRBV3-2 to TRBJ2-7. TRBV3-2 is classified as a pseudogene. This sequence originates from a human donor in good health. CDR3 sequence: CADSYEQYF. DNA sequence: TGTGCCGACTCCTACGAGCAGTACTTC.